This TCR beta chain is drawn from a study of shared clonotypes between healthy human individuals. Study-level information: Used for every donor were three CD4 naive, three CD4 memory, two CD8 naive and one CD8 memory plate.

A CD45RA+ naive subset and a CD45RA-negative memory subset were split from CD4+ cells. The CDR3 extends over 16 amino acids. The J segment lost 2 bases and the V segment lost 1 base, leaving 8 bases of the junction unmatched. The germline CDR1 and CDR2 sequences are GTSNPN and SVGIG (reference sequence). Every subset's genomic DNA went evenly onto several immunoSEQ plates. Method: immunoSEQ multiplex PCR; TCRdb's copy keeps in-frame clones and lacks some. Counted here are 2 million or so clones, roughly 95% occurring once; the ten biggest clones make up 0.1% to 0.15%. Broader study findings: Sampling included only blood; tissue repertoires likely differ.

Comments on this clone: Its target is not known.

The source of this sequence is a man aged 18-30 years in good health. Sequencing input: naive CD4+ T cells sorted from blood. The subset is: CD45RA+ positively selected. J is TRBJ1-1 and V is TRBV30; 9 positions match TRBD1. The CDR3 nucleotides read TGTGCCTGGAGTGGGGACAGGGTAAACTTAAACACTGAAGCTTTCTTT. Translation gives CAWSGDRVNLNTEAFF.